Below are 25 T cell receptor beta chains sequenced from a single sample in a study of vaccination and CD4 T cells after COVID-19. Documented treatment: 10-day PBMC culture with coronavirus spike peptide pools or control peptides (ViraFEST assay). Scientists ran DNA taken from cultured CD4+ T cells through the Oncomine TCR Beta short-read assay for sequencing. TCRdb re-called the PCR reads with MiXCR, one entry per CDR3 protein. The top ten hold 7.6% of the sample, which has under 20,000 distinct CDR3 sequences, over 60% seen once. Antigens for these TCRs are unknown. Sequencing used CD4+ T cells from blood, cultured in vitro. All receptors come from a human donor who had recovered from COVID-19.

This chain links TRBV19 with TRBJ1-1; 11 bases agree with TRBD1. V shed 5 bases and J 5 bases; nucleotides not matched to a gene: 4. The germline CDR1 and CDR2 sequences are LNHDA and SQIVND (reference sequence). The CDR3 covers 14 residues. Written as DNA, the CDR3 is TGTGCCAGTAGTCCTCGGGACAGGGGGACTGAAGCTTTCTTT. Protein product: CASSPRDRGTEAFF.

This clonotype was detected once. This sequence joins TRBV6-2 or TRBV6-3 and TRBJ2-1, with unresolved D. The CDR3 consists of 15 residues. V was shortened by 2 bases and J by 8 bases, with 16 bases between the two germline ends. CDR1 MNHEY and CDR2 SVGEGT come from the germline V gene. The CDR3 loop is CASSYGLRVDHEQFF. The CDR3 DNA is TGTGCCAGCAGTTACGGTCTTAGAGTGGATCATGAGCAGTTCTTC.

A few counts support this clonotype. The CDR3 DNA reads as TGTGCCACCAGCAGAGATCAGAGGGGAACAGGTCAGCCCCAGCATTTT. Its translation is CATSRDQRGTGQPQHF. The chain has TRBV15 and TRBJ1-5; TRBD1 might be the D (5 bases). Trimming cost V 0 bases and J 6 bases, with 15 bases left between them. CDR3 length: 16 residues. Germline values: CDR1 LNHNV, CDR2 YYDKDF (reference sequence). Variable domain in full (rest from reference TRBV15 and TRBJ1-5): DAMVIQNPRYQVTQFGKPVTLSCSQTLNHNVMYWYQQKSSQAPKLLFHYYDKDFNNEADTPDNFQSRRPNTSFCFLDIRSPGLGDTAMYLCATSRDQRGTGQPQHFGDGTRLSIL.

This chain uses TRBV7-9 with TRBJ1-1; no clear D. Germline V lookup: CDR1 SEHNR, CDR2 FQNEAQ (reference sequence). This CDR3 is 15 amino acids long. V lost 3 bases to trimming and J lost 4 bases, with 15 bases between them. CDR3 bases: TGTGCCAGCAGCTTTGGAAGGATGGGTGGCACTGAAGCTTTCTTT. Translation: CASSFGRMGGTEAFF.

The CDR3 sequence: CAISEPRWAYEQYF. Written as DNA, the CDR3 is TGTGCCATCAGTGAGCCCCGCTGGGCCTACGAGCAGTACTTC. J is TRBJ2-7 and V is TRBV10-3; D not certain. The CDR3 contains 14 residues. Per the germline V gene, CDR1 is ENHRY and CDR2 is SYGVKD. The V end lost 2 bases, the J end lost 2 bases, and 10 bases lay between the germline ends.

This clonotype was observed a few times. The rearrangement links TRBV6-2 or TRBV6-3 to TRBJ1-5; 9 bases fit TRBD1. From germline, CDR1 is MNHEY and CDR2 SVGEGT. The CDR3 loop spans 14 amino acids. J was trimmed by 6 bases and V by 8 bases; bases with no gene match: 8. CDR3 sequence reads: CASVPGTGFQPQHF. The CDR3, as DNA: TGTGCCAGCGTCCCCGGGACAGGGTTTCAGCCCCAGCATTTT.

The chain links TRBV12-3 or TRBV12-4 to TRBJ2-1, with 16 bases identical to TRBD2. V shed 7 bases and J 7 bases; nucleotides not matched to a gene: 10. The CDR3 consists of 17 residues. CDR3 in DNA: TGTGCCAGCACTCTGGGACTAGCGGGAGGGCCGGAGAATGAGCAGTTCTTC. Translating it yields CASTLGLAGGPENEQFF.

The J gene is TRBJ1-1, the V gene TRBV15; 7 bases are a match to TRBD1. CDR1 and CDR2 (germline): LNHNV, YYDKDF (reference sequence). The trim removed 5 bases at V and 0 bases at J, leaving 12 bases unmatched. This CDR3 is 17 amino acids long. The CDR3 sequence is CATSGRQGGIMNTEAFF. CDR3 in DNA: TGTGCCACCAGCGGGAGACAGGGAGGGATTATGAACACTGAAGCTTTCTTT.

This clonotype was found a few times. This chain connects TRBV7-2 to TRBJ1-6, with unresolved D. This CDR3 spans 15 amino acids. Trimming pared 5 bases from V and 10 bases from J, leaving 18 bases between. CDR1 and CDR2 from the germline V gene are SGHTA and FQGNSA. The CDR3, as DNA: TGTGCCAGCAGCCCCCAAAGAGGTTTAGGCTCACCCCTCCACTTT. Translated, it gives CASSPQRGLGSPLHF.

The chain is built from TRBV27 and TRBJ1-5, with TRBD1 matching 8 bases. Germline CDR1 and CDR2: MNHEY and SMNVEV (reference sequence). CDR3 length: 17 amino acids. The V segment lost 4 bases and the J segment 7 bases; nucleotides outside the gene matches: 15. The CDR3, as DNA: TGTGCCAGCAGTTCATATCCCCAGGGGGCACTAGGGCAGCCCCAGCATTTT. Its translation: CASSSYPQGALGQPQHF.

The chain carries TRBV5-1 and TRBJ2-5; 12 bases map to TRBD2. The CDR3 runs to 18 residues. J gave up 0 bases and V 0 bases, and 6 bases lay outside the gene matches. Germline CDR1 SGHRS, CDR2 YFSETQ. As DNA, the CDR3 is TGCGCCAGCAGCTTGGGGCTAGCGGGAGGGAGGTACCAAGAGACCCAGTACTTC. This encodes CASSLGLAGGRYQETQYF.

The rearrangement uses TRBV28 and TRBJ1-1, with D unclear. From germline, CDR1 is MDHEN and CDR2 SYDVKM. CDR3 length equals 11 residues. The V end was cut by 3 bases, the J end by 11 bases, with 10 bases between. CDR3: CASSLRLEAFF. CDR3 nucleotide sequence: TGTGCCAGCAGTTTGCGCCTTGAGGCTTTCTTT.

The chain carries TRBV19 and TRBJ1-2; no clear D gene. Per the germline V gene, CDR1 is LNHDA and CDR2 is SQIVND (reference sequence). The ends were cut back, 5 bases at V and 4 bases at J, with 11 bases in the middle. This CDR3 spans 13 amino acids. CDR3 bases: TGTGCCAGTAGTCCCCCGGGGTTCTATGGCTACACCTTC. Encoded protein: CASSPPGFYGYTF.

This rearrangement joins TRBV19 to TRBJ2-7, with 8 bases identical to TRBD1. Germline CDR1 and CDR2: LNHDA and SQIVND (reference sequence). The trim removed 1 base at V and 4 bases at J, leaving 12 bases unmatched. This CDR3 is built from 17 residues. For the CDR3, the DNA is TGTGCCAGTAGTATAGCCCCGAGCAGGGGGCCTGTTTACGAGCAGTACTTC. Residues: CASSIAPSRGPVYEQYF.

The V and J genes are TRBV7-2 and TRBJ2-3; 7 nucleotides match TRBD1. Germline lookup yields CDR1 SGHTA and CDR2 FQGNSA. J lost 6 bases, V lost 2 bases, and 8 bases had no gene match. This CDR3 is 15 amino acids long. The CDR3, as DNA: TGTGCCAGCAGCTTACGGGACAGTGGTATCGATACGCAGTATTTT. Residues: CASSLRDSGIDTQYF.

The chain links TRBV19 to TRBJ1-3; D possibly corresponds to TRBD1 (6 bases). Trimming removed 6 bases from V and 9 bases from J, with 15 bases in between. The CDR3 spans 13 residues. CDR1 and CDR2 (germline): LNHDA, SQIVND (reference sequence). CDR3 DNA: TGTGCCAGTAGAAACAGGGATTCTGTCACCATATATTTT. Translation: CASRNRDSVTIYF.

The chain links TRBV24-1 to TRBJ2-5; D is ambiguous. The V gene's germline CDR1 is KGHDR and CDR2 SFDVKD. Trimming cost V 5 bases and J 2 bases, with 8 bases left between them. The CDR3 extends over 13 amino acids. This CDR3 reads CATSASFQETQYF. The DNA for the CDR3 is TGTGCCACCAGTGCTAGTTTTCAAGAGACCCAGTACTTC.

Only one count was recorded for this clonotype. The chain has TRBV2 and TRBJ2-2; D is unclear. Germline CDR1 is SNHLY and CDR2 is FYNNEI. This CDR3 spans 11 amino acids. V lost 3 bases, J lost 6 bases, and 2 bases lay in between. Written as DNA, the CDR3 is TGTGCCAGCAGTGACGCCGGGGAGCTGTTTTTT. Translation: CASSDAGELFF. The whole variable domain, remainder taken from reference TRBV2 and TRBJ2-2, is EPEVTQTPSHQVTQMGQEVILRCVPISNHLYFYWYRQILGQKVEFLVSFYNNEISEKSEIFDDQFSVERPDGSNFTLKIRSTKLEDSAMYFCASSDAGELFFGEGSRLTVL.

The chain recombines TRBV6-1 with TRBJ1-1, with D hard to call. V was clipped by 7 bases and J by 11 bases, with 20 bases between them. Per germline, CDR1 MNHNS and CDR2 SASEGT. The CDR3 has 13 amino acids. Here the CDR3 reads CASTPEAAREAFF. The CDR3 DNA follows: TGTGCCAGCACCCCTGAGGCCGCACGGGAGGCTTTCTTT.

This clonotype was counted a few times. V is TRBV20-1 and J is TRBJ1-5, with unresolved D. The ends were cut back, 7 bases at V and 6 bases at J, with 10 bases in the middle. The CDR3 spans 11 residues. CDR1 and CDR2 from the germline V gene are DFQATT and SNEGSKA (reference sequence). The CDR3 region has the DNA TGCAGTGTCGCAGGAGGTCAGCCCCAGCATTTT. This encodes CSVAGGQPQHF.

The chain joins TRBV20-1 to TRBJ1-6, with TRBD1 as a possible D gene (6 bases). The germline V gene has CDR1 DFQATT and CDR2 SNEGSKA (reference sequence). This CDR3 is built from 14 residues. The V end lost 5 bases, the J end lost 3 bases, and 11 bases lay between the germline ends. The DNA of the CDR3 is TGCAGTGCTTGGGGACAAAACTATAATTCACCCCTCCACTTT. The encoded protein is CSAWGQNYNSPLHF.

Only a few counts were recorded for this clonotype. The gene calls are TRBV24-1 and TRBJ2-3; no definite D call. The CDR3 runs 15 residues. Trimming stripped 1 base from V and 2 bases from J, with 9 bases between. In germline, CDR1 is KGHDR, CDR2 SFDVKD. This CDR3 reads CATSDLFEYTDTQYF. Written as DNA, the CDR3 is TGTGCCACCAGTGATTTATTTGAGTACACAGATACGCAGTATTTT.

V and J are TRBV6-5 and TRBJ2-5; tentative D call: TRBD1 (6 bases). Per germline, CDR1 MNHEY and CDR2 SVGAGI. V dropped 4 bases and J dropped 5 bases, with 17 bases sitting between them. The CDR3 runs 15 residues. CDR3 protein: CASSSQQGRGETQYF. As DNA, the CDR3 is TGTGCCAGCAGTTCTCAACAGGGCCGTGGGGAGACCCAGTACTTC.

Only one count was recorded for this clonotype. The chain employs TRBV7-9 and TRBJ1-5; 8 bases align to TRBD1. Germline V gene lookup returns CDR1 SEHNR and CDR2 FQNEAQ (reference sequence). V lost 5 bases, J lost 2 bases, and 5 bases stayed unmatched. This CDR3 comprises 15 residues. CDR3 sequence: CASSQGAWGNQPQHF. CDR3 sequence (DNA): TGTGCCAGCAGCCAGGGGGCGTGGGGCAATCAGCCCCAGCATTTT.

This rearrangement joins TRBV7-2 to TRBJ1-5; D is unclear. Trimming took off 5 bases at V and 5 bases at J, with 10 bases between the two ends. CDR3 length equals 13 residues. Germline V CDR1 and CDR2: SGHTA, FQGNSA. CDR3 in DNA: TGTGCCAGCAGCCCTATCAGACATCAGCCCCAGCATTTT. This translates into CASSPIRHQPQHF. The full variable domain, rest sourced from reference TRBV7-2 and TRBJ1-5, is GAGVSQSPSNKVTEKGKDVELRCDPISGHTALYWYRQSLGQGLEFLIYFQGNSAPDKSGLPSDRFSAERTGGSVSTLTIQRTQQEDSAVYLCASSPIRHQPQHFGDGTRLSIL.